Following are 9 T cell receptor beta chains from one sample sequenced in a study of identical twins. TCRdb recomputed calls from the 5' RACE reads with MiXCR, one row per CDR3 protein. Of about 530,000 distinct CDR3 sequences detected, about 22% appear once; the ten largest clones hold about 0.48%. This same sample was also part of a study on yellow fever vaccine responses in identical twins.

The sequenced sample consisted of CD4+ T cells sorted from blood. The origin of the receptors is a woman under 30 in good health.

This clonotype was recorded at least ten times. This chain links TRBV3-1 with TRBJ2-2; D uncertain. V lost 1 base to trimming and J lost 8 bases, with 14 bases between them. This CDR3 spans 15 amino acids. Per the germline V gene, CDR1 is LGHDT and CDR2 is YNNKEL (reference sequence). CDR3 sequence (DNA): TGTGCCAGCAGCCAAGGTGTCGGAGTTTCTGGGGAGCTGTTTTTT. Amino acid sequence: CASSQGVGVSGELFF.

The CDR3 DNA is TGTGCCAGCAACCCACGCTCTGGAAACACCATATATTTT. Residues: CASNPRSGNTIYF. The chain has TRBV12-3 or TRBV12-4 and TRBJ1-3; D unresolved. The CDR3 is made up of 13 amino acids. V lost 7 bases, J lost 0 bases, and 7 bases lay in between.

This rearrangement joins TRBV12-3 or TRBV12-4 to TRBJ2-2; D is perhaps TRBD2 (6 bases). Trimming removed 6 bases from V and 1 base from J, with 9 bases in between. The CDR3 totals 14 residues. The CDR3 loop is CASRDGRNTGELFF. The CDR3 DNA reads TGTGCCAGCAGGGACGGGAGGAACACCGGGGAGCTGTTTTTT.

This clonotype was detected a few times. The J gene is TRBJ1-1, the V gene TRBV6-5; D ambiguous. Per germline, CDR1 MNHEY and CDR2 SVGAGI. The V gene lost 0 bases and the J gene lost 1 base, with 3 bases spanning the gap. The CDR3 contains 13 residues. The CDR3 DNA reads TGTGCCAGCAGTTACTCCAAGAACACTGAAGCTTTCTTT. As protein: CASSYSKNTEAFF.

This clonotype was counted only a few times. V and J are TRBV15 and TRBJ2-1; the match to TRBD2 covers 8 bases. The germline V gene has CDR1 LNHNV and CDR2 YYDKDF (reference sequence). Losses at the gene ends were 1 base for V and 8 bases for J; bases not matched to a gene: 7. The CDR3 consists of 15 residues. The CDR3 DNA reads TGTGCCACCAGCAGAGGCGGGGGGCGCACGGATGAGCAGTTCTTC. As protein: CATSRGGGRTDEQFF.

There are a few counts of this clonotype. V usage is TRBV29-1 and J usage is TRBJ2-7, with D possibly being TRBD1 (6 bases). The CDR3 length is 15 residues. V lost 6 bases and J lost 0, with 18 bases in between. CDR1 and CDR2 (germline): SQVTM, ANQGSEA. The chain's CDR3 is CSVVPGQGHSYEQYF. The CDR3 bases are TGCAGCGTCGTTCCTGGGCAGGGGCACTCCTACGAGCAGTACTTC.

This clonotype was detected only a few times. J is TRBJ1-5 and V is TRBV28; D call uncertain. CDR3 length: 13 amino acids. V lost 6 bases and J lost 0, with 6 bases in between. Germline V gives CDR1 MDHEN, CDR2 SYDVKM. The CDR3 loop is CASRTNSNQPQHF. Here the CDR3 DNA reads TGTGCCAGCAGGACGAATAGCAATCAGCCCCAGCATTTT.

This clonotype has a count of ten or more. This sequence joins TRBV12-3 or TRBV12-4 and TRBJ1-2; D is ambiguous. V lost 5 bases, J lost 4 bases, and 20 bases lay in between. The CDR3 is made up of 16 amino acids. The CDR3 nucleotides read TGTGCCAGCAGTCCTCGCTGGGGTTCAGAGGGCTATGGCTACACCTTC. As protein: CASSPRWGSEGYGYTF.

The V call is TRBV12-3 or TRBV12-4, the J call TRBJ2-5, with TRBD2 matching over 7 bases. The CDR3 covers 17 residues. V lost 2 bases, J lost 5 bases, and 14 bases stayed unmatched. The CDR3 spells CASSLYGFRGSGETQYF. The CDR3 DNA follows: TGTGCCAGCAGTTTATATGGGTTCCGCGGGAGCGGCGAGACCCAGTACTTC.